The present entry profiles one TCR beta chain with its context. Its specificity is unknown. Only in-frame clones appear in the TCRdb table, and some are missing; sequencing was by immunoSEQ multiplex PCR. Of roughly 3,100 clones in the sample, around two thirds were seen once. The sample originates from a study of T cells in narcolepsy. In the study overall: Healthy controls were enrolled alongside patients with narcolepsy type 1 or type 2. Study-wide findings and caveats: HCRT-specific and TRIB2-specific autoreactive clonotypes appeared among same-patient CSF and blood CD4+ clonotypes. Blood of same and different patients, but not healthy controls, reportedly held recurring autoreactive clonotypes.

V lost 8 bases and J lost 6, with 14 bases in between. CDR1 LNHDA and CDR2 SQIVND come from the germline V gene (reference sequence). The CDR3 runs to 14 residues. The sample comprised CD45RA- memory CD8+ T cells from PBMCs. The source is a human donor with narcolepsy. The V call is TRBV19, the J call TRBJ1-6; D unresolved. The chain's CDR3 is CASSEREGNSPLHF. The DNA of the CDR3 is TGTGCCAGTTCCGAGAGGGAGGGTAATTCACCCCTCCACTTT.